This passage covers 26 T cell receptor beta chains from one sample sequenced in a study of response to subunit inactivated influenza vaccine. TCRdb re-derived calls from the RT-PCR reads in MiXCR, one entry per CDR3 protein. Of about 520,000 distinct CDR3 sequences in the sample, roughly 23% were seen once. Sequenced material: CD4+ T cells sorted from PBMCs, taken 5 days after vaccination. The source is a man aged 50 to 59 who received an inactivated influenza vaccine.

The rearrangement joins TRBV29-1 to TRBJ2-7; D is uncertain. V lost 2 bases, J lost 7 bases, and 15 bases lay in between. Germline assignment: CDR1 SQVTM and CDR2 ANQGSEA. This CDR3 is built from 13 residues. In DNA, the CDR3 is TGCAGCGTTGAATCACTCAGCTTGAAAGAGCAGTACTTC. The encoded protein is CSVESLSLKEQYF.

This clonotype was seen a few times. A junction boundary mismatches the germline segment, possibly from a read error. The chain recombines TRBV7-7 with TRBJ2-1; TRBD1 matches at 8 bases. This CDR3 has 14 amino acids. Per germline, CDR1 SSHAT and CDR2 FNYEAQ (reference sequence). CDR3: CASSRSTGDHEQFF. Written as DNA, the CDR3 is TGTGCTAGCAGCCGGTCGACAGGGGACCATGAGCAGTTCTTC. Looking up the rest from reference TRBV7-7 and TRBJ2-1 gives the full variable domain: GAGVSQSPRYKVTKRGQDVTLRCDPISSHATLYWYQQALGQGPEFLTYFNYEAQPDKSGLPSDRFSAERPEGSISTLTIQRTEQRDSAMYRCASSRSTGDHEQFFGPGTRLTVL.

The chain links TRBV20-1 to TRBJ2-1; tentative D call: TRBD2 (5 bases). The CDR3 contains 13 residues. The germline gives CDR1 DFQATT, CDR2 SNEGSKA (reference sequence). The V end lost 3 bases, the J end lost 6 bases, and 12 bases lay between the germline ends. CDR3 residues: CSARDWGANEQFF. The CDR3 DNA reads TGCAGTGCTAGGGACTGGGGAGCCAATGAGCAGTTCTTC.

The chain links TRBV12-3 or TRBV12-4 to TRBJ2-2, with D hard to call. The CDR3 runs to 15 residues. Trimming stripped 8 bases from V and 1 base from J, with 14 bases between. CDR3 sequence: CASGRGRGNTGELFF. The CDR3 region has the DNA TGTGCCAGCGGCCGAGGAAGAGGGAACACCGGGGAGCTGTTTTTT.

The V and J genes are TRBV11-2 and TRBJ1-2; D remains unclear. Trimming shortened V by 2 bases and J by 2 bases, and 12 bases separated the two germline ends. Germline V gene sequence: CDR1 SGHAT, CDR2 FQNNGV. This CDR3 has 15 amino acids. The chain's CDR3 is CASSLILPVNYGYTF. The DNA of the CDR3 is TGTGCCAGCAGCTTAATTTTACCGGTCAACTATGGCTACACCTTC.

The chain employs TRBV20-1 and TRBJ2-5; 11 nucleotides agree with TRBD2. CDR1 is DFQATT and CDR2 is SNEGSKA in the germline V gene (reference sequence). V lost 5 bases to trimming and J lost 5 bases; unmatched junction nucleotides: 16. The CDR3 consists of 17 residues. CDR3 DNA sequence: TGCAGTGCTCTCACTAGCGGGAGAGGAGAAGGAGGGGAGACCCAGTACTTC. Translation: CSALTSGRGEGGETQYF.

This clonotype came up a few times. The V and J genes are TRBV10-3 and TRBJ2-3; the D gene is possibly TRBD1 (6 bases). This CDR3 contains 14 residues. Trimming stripped 4 bases from V and 3 bases from J, with 11 bases between. In germline, CDR1 is ENHRY, CDR2 SYGVKD. The CDR3, as DNA: TGTGCCATCAGTGTGGGGGCAGGGACAGATACGCAGTATTTT. Translating it yields CAISVGAGTDTQYF.

The rearrangement uses TRBV5-6 and TRBJ2-3; no reliable D call. Trimming removed 2 bases from V and 4 bases from J, with 5 bases in between. Germline V lookup: CDR1 SGHDT, CDR2 YYEEEE. This CDR3 region has 12 residues. CDR3 in amino acids: CASSFDADTQYF. The CDR3 nucleotides are TGTGCCAGCAGCTTTGACGCAGATACGCAGTATTTT.

In this sample, this clonotype turned up once. The chain couples TRBV5-5 to TRBJ2-1; 13 bases align to TRBD2. V dropped 4 bases and J dropped 9; count of bases not matched to a gene: 7. Germline V gene sequence: CDR1 SGHKS, CDR2 YYEKEE (reference sequence). The CDR3 runs 15 residues. CDR3 loop: CASSMTSGRMGEQFF. In DNA form, the CDR3 reads TGTGCCAGCAGCATGACTAGCGGGAGGATGGGTGAGCAGTTCTTC. The full variable domain, completed using reference TRBV5-5 and TRBJ2-1, is DAGVTQSPTHLIKTRGQQVTLRCSPISGHKSVSWYQQVLGQGPQFIFQYYEKEERGRGNFPDRFSARQFPNYSSELNVNALLLGDSALYLCASSMTSGRMGEQFFGPGTRLTVL.

The chain recombines TRBV18 with TRBJ2-1, with D possibly being TRBD1 or TRBD2 (5 bases each). CDR1 and CDR2 (germline): KGHSH, LQKENI. This CDR3 region has 15 residues. The V gene lost 0 bases and the J gene lost 4 bases, with 10 bases spanning the gap. CDR3 residues: CASSPPGDPYNEQFF. In DNA form, the CDR3 reads TGTGCCAGCTCACCACCTGGGGACCCTTACAATGAGCAGTTCTTC.

The V call is TRBV7-9, the J call TRBJ2-2, with TRBD2 matching 8 bases. The V gene's germline CDR1 is SEHNR and CDR2 FQNEAQ (reference sequence). The CDR3 extends over 14 amino acids. V shed 11 bases, J shed 1 base, and the junction held 6 bases outside the gene matches. The CDR3 region is CAVGGAVNTGELFF. The CDR3 DNA reads TGTGCCGTCGGGGGGGCAGTGAACACCGGGGAGCTGTTTTTT.

The genes are TRBV20-1 and TRBJ2-1, with 12 bases identical to TRBD2. V was pared by 0 bases and J by 7 bases, with 4 bases of the junction left unmatched. Germline CDR1 and CDR2: DFQATT and SNEGSKA (reference sequence). This CDR3 is built from 15 residues. The CDR3 DNA reads as TGCAGTGCTAGAGAGCGGCTAGCGGGGGGGAATGAGCAGTTCTTC. Protein product: CSARERLAGGNEQFF.

The sample holds a few counts of this clonotype. This chain connects TRBV7-8 to TRBJ1-1, with D unresolved. The V gene's germline CDR1 is SGHVS and CDR2 FQNEAQ. Trimming shortened V by 0 bases and J by 0 bases, and 8 bases separated the two germline ends. CDR3 length: 15 residues. CDR3 sequence: CASSLAPRVNTEAFF. The DNA for the CDR3 is TGTGCCAGCAGCTTAGCCCCACGGGTGAACACTGAAGCTTTCTTT.

In this sample, this clonotype turned up a few times. The chain uses TRBV7-3 and TRBJ2-1; 14 positions agree with TRBD2. Germline V gene data show CDR1 as SGHTA and CDR2 as FQGTGA. The CDR3 covers 19 residues. V shed 3 bases and J 4 bases; nucleotides not matched to a gene: 11. CDR3 in DNA: TGTGCCAGCAGCTTTTCCGGGACTAGCGGGAGTTTTATATACAATGAGCAGTTCTTC. It codes for CASSFSGTSGSFIYNEQFF.

In DNA, the CDR3 is TGCAGCGCCCGAGGGGGGACGAGCGCCCGCGAGCAGTACTTC. Residues: CSARGGTSAREQYF. V and J are TRBV29-1 and TRBJ2-7; the D call may be TRBD1 or TRBD2 (6 bases each). The germline V gene encodes CDR1 SQVTM and CDR2 ANQGSEA. CDR3 length: 14 amino acids. V lost 7 bases and J lost 6, with 22 bases in between.

The sample holds a few counts of this clonotype. This chain connects TRBV12-3 or TRBV12-4 to TRBJ1-5, with TRBD1 matching 7 bases. V lost 5 bases to trimming and J lost 2 bases; unmatched junction nucleotides: 6. The CDR3 length is 15 residues. The CDR3 here is CASSMDRMGNQPQHF. Written as DNA, the CDR3 is TGTGCCAGCAGTATGGACAGGATGGGCAATCAGCCCCAGCATTTT.

This chain connects TRBV20-1 to TRBJ2-7; no firm D call. The CDR3 loop spans 14 amino acids. Germline V gene lookup returns CDR1 DFQATT and CDR2 SNEGSKA (reference sequence). The V and J ends lost 3 bases and 0 bases respectively, with 12 bases between them. CDR3 sequence: CSASRSGLSYEQYF. CDR3 nucleotides: TGCAGTGCTAGTCGGTCAGGTCTCTCCTACGAGCAGTACTTC.

Here the CDR3 reads CASIDYSLDSPLHF. The DNA for the CDR3 is TGTGCCAGCATCGATTACAGCCTAGATTCACCCCTCCACTTT. The rearrangement joins TRBV28 to TRBJ1-6; D unresolved. Trimming stripped 7 bases from V and 8 bases from J, with 15 bases between. The CDR3 consists of 14 residues. Germline loops: CDR1 MDHEN, CDR2 SYDVKM. The whole variable domain, filled in from reference TRBV28 and TRBJ1-6, reads DVKVTQSSRYLVKRTGEKVFLECVQDMDHENMFWYRQDPGLGLRLIYFSYDVKMKEKGDIPEGYSVSREKKERFSLILESASTNQTSMYLCASIDYSLDSPLHFGNGTRLTVT.

This clonotype was picked up a small number of times. The chain combines TRBV24-1 with TRBJ2-7; D assignment may be TRBD1 or TRBD2 (5 bases each). V dropped 10 bases and J dropped 0 bases, with 18 bases sitting between them. The CDR3 contains 15 residues. The germline CDR1 and CDR2 sequences are KGHDR and SFDVKD. The CDR3 sequence: CATLLGTNPSYEQYF. CDR3 nucleotides: TGTGCCACGCTGCTAGGGACCAATCCCTCCTACGAGCAGTACTTC.

The rearrangement uses TRBV20-1 and TRBJ2-2, with TRBD2 matching 8 bases. The CDR3 runs 18 residues. CDR1 is DFQATT and CDR2 is SNEGSKA in the germline V gene (reference sequence). Trimming cost V 0 bases and J 0 bases; bases outside gene matches: 9. CDR3 DNA sequence: TGCAGTGCTAGAGATAATCAGCGGGAGACCGCGAACACCGGGGAGCTGTTTTTT. As protein: CSARDNQRETANTGELFF.

This clonotype was seen more than once but under ten times. This rearrangement joins TRBV4-1 to TRBJ2-7, with D hard to call. Germline loops: CDR1 MGHRA, CDR2 YSYEKL. This CDR3 comprises 16 residues. Trimming took off 0 bases at V and 2 bases at J, with 14 bases between the two ends. The CDR3 DNA follows: TGCGCCAGCAGCCAAGAGTTACCGCGAACCACCTACGAGCAGTACTTC. Protein: CASSQELPRTTYEQYF.

Only a few counts were recorded for this clonotype. The rearrangement joins TRBV25-1 to TRBJ2-3; D gene uncertain. In germline, CDR1 is MGHDK, CDR2 SYGVNS. The CDR3 is 12 residues long. Trimming left V 4 bases short and J 9 bases short, with 11 bases between. For the CDR3, the DNA is TGTGCCAGCAGTGGGCTTTCGCGAACGCAGTATTTT. This translates into CASSGLSRTQYF.

This clonotype was counted a few times. This chain joins TRBV12-3 or TRBV12-4 and TRBJ1-1; D remains ambiguous. The CDR3 consists of 14 residues. V was pared by 5 bases and J by 0 bases, with 10 bases between. The CDR3 loop is CASSPWAMNTEAFF. The CDR3 coding sequence is TGTGCCAGCAGTCCCTGGGCAATGAACACTGAAGCTTTCTTT.

The sample holds a few counts of this clonotype. The chain employs TRBV29-1 and TRBJ2-1; no reliable D call. Germline CDR1 is SQVTM and CDR2 is ANQGSEA. CDR3 size: 12 residues. Trimming shortened V by 6 bases and J by 0 bases, and 6 bases separated the two germline ends. CDR3 sequence: CSVQSSYNEQFF. CDR3 nucleotide sequence: TGCAGCGTACAGAGCTCCTACAATGAGCAGTTCTTC.

The chain uses TRBV6-1 and TRBJ2-3; tentative D call: TRBD1 (6 bases). The CDR3 has 14 amino acids. Between the trimmed V and J ends, which lost 8 bases and 3 bases, there was a span of 15 bases. Germline values: CDR1 MNHNS, CDR2 SASEGT. In DNA, the CDR3 is TGTGCCAGCGGGGTGGGGGCGAGTACAGATACGCAGTATTTT. Translation: CASGVGASTDTQYF.

This chain joins TRBV20-1 and TRBJ1-2, with no clear D. The germline V gene has CDR1 DFQATT and CDR2 SNEGSKA (reference sequence). The CDR3 is 15 amino acids. V lost 1 base and J lost 2, with 14 bases in between. CDR3 DNA: TGCAGTGCTAGAGGAAGTTCACAGAGCAACTATGGCTACACCTTC. It yields the protein CSARGSSQSNYGYTF.